The TCR beta chain described here comes from a study of blood T cell repertoires in COVID-19. Germline V gives CDR1 SGHTA, CDR2 FQGNSA. Trimming at V came to 5 bases and at J to 1 base, leaving 5 bases not matched to a gene. CDR3 length: 15 residues. Assay: immunoSEQ multiplex PCR; the TCRdb copy retains only in-frame clones and omits some. This sample has around 470,000 clones, with 89% found just once. The chain uses TRBV7-2 and TRBJ2-1, with TRBD2 matching over 7 bases. This TCR derives from a man younger than 30 with COVID-19, enrolled during active disease. The sequencing input was peripheral blood. CDR3 sequence: CASSPLATSYNEQFF. The CDR3 coding sequence is TGTGCCAGCAGCCCACTAGCGACATCCTACAATGAGCAGTTCTTC.